This section outlines one T cell receptor (beta chain) sequence together with its context. The sample originates from a study of Tregs in tolerant kidney transplant recipients. Thawed PBMCs were FACS-sorted into unstimulated CD4+CD25+CD127- regulatory T cells, CD4+CD25- non-regulatory cells, CD4 and CD8 cells. V shed 3 bases and J 4 bases; nucleotides not matched to a gene: 7. The V gene's germline CDR1 is SGHRS and CDR2 YFSETQ. The CDR3 is made up of 16 amino acids. TCRdb keeps only in-frame clones here, not all; method: immunoSEQ multiplex PCR. The sample shows around 78,000 clones, approximately 90% of them seen only once.

Specimen: Tregs from blood, collected before the transplant. The TCR originated in a human donor who received a combined kidney and bone marrow transplant. The gene calls are TRBV5-1 and TRBJ2-5; TRBD2 matches at 12 bases. The CDR3 DNA is TGCGCCAGCAGCTACCCACTAGCGGGAGGAGGAGAGACCCAGTACTTC. This sequence encodes CASSYPLAGGGETQYF.